This T cell receptor (beta chain) was sequenced in a study of blood T cell repertoires in COVID-19. About the study: The United States, Italy and Spain were the sources of the acute and convalescent COVID-19 samples. PBMCs, B-cell-depleted T cells, or T cells provided the cDNA or gDNA that made up the material.

V lost 5 bases and J 4 bases, leaving 10 bases between the germline ends. Looked up from germline, CDR1 is KGHDR and CDR2 is SFDVKD. The CDR3 has 14 amino acids. Methods used by the authors: Amplification of reference gene primers provided the estimated nucleated cell counts. The method was immunoSEQ multiplex PCR; TCRdb's version includes in-frame clones alone and lacks a portion of them. V, J and clone size derive from that table, while D and trimming were established from the DNA sequence. The sample includes 56,000 or so clones, over 75% of them seen just once. Sequenced input: peripheral blood. The receptor was isolated from a human donor in a cohort sampled during active COVID-19. This chain connects TRBV24-1 to TRBJ2-2, with TRBD1 as a possible D gene (5 bases). CDR3 loop: CATSAQGGTGELFF. The DNA of the CDR3 is TGTGCCACCAGTGCTCAGGGTGGCACCGGGGAGCTGTTTTTT.